The 4 T cell receptor beta chains presented below share a single source sample, sequenced in a study of T cell responses to AZD1222 COVID-19 vaccine. Measured with immunoSEQ multiplex PCR; TCRdb has only the in-frame clones, and not every one. The sample lists about 130,000 clones, roughly 92% occurring once. Sequenced here: peripheral blood, sampled 28 days after the second AZD1222 dose. The source of these receptors is an adult who received the AZD1222 COVID-19 vaccine.

The chain joins TRBV5-1 to TRBJ2-7; a weak D match, TRBD2 (6 bases). Trimming removed 4 bases at V and 0 bases at J, with 14 bases between. CDR1 and CDR2 (germline): SGHRS, YFSETQ. The CDR3 extends over 15 amino acids. For the CDR3, the DNA is TGCGCCAGCAGCCCCGGGGTGACTAGCTCCTACGAGCAGTACTTC. Translation: CASSPGVTSSYEQYF.

The V gene is TRBV28, the J gene TRBJ2-1; perhaps TRBD2 as D (7 bases). The CDR3 spans 16 residues. Trimming left V 2 bases short and J 0 bases short, with 11 bases between. CDR1 and CDR2 from the germline V gene are MDHEN and SYDVKM. This chain's CDR3 is CASSLMGGGSYNEQFF. Written as DNA, the CDR3 is TGTGCCAGCAGTTTAATGGGAGGGGGCTCCTACAATGAGCAGTTCTTC.

The chain has TRBV3-1 (or the pseudogene TRBV3-2) and TRBJ1-1; D gene unclear. Deletions cut 3 bases from V and 1 base from J, with 12 bases between. From germline, CDR1 is LGHDT and CDR2 YNNKEL (reference sequence). The CDR3 contains 15 residues. This CDR3 reads CASSHFRTGNTEAFF. CDR3 bases: TGTGCCAGCAGCCACTTTAGGACGGGGAACACTGAAGCTTTCTTT.

V gene TRBV30 combines with J gene TRBJ1-3; possible D gene TRBD1, 6 bases. Trimming took off 1 base at V and 4 bases at J, with 29 bases between the two ends. This CDR3 spans 20 amino acids. The germline gives CDR1 GTSNPN, CDR2 SVGIG (reference sequence). DNA of the CDR3: TGTGCCTGGAGTGCACCATCAGGGGTTGGTTTTTTCGGCATGGGAAACACCATATATTTT. As protein: CAWSAPSGVGFFGMGNTIYF.